The clone carrying this TCR beta chain was counted many times. This entry is derived from a study of metastatic and nonmetastatic thyroid tumors. The wider study: Across blood and tumor or nodule tissue, repertoires from malignant and benign thyroid patients were compared with one another.

All patients reached thyroid surgery having received no treatment beforehand. Per the authors' pipeline: What underpinned the distant-metastasis classifier for papillary thyroid cancer was the set of CDR3 differences across clinicopathological groups. With MiXCR, TCRdb called clones anew from the PCR reads. What appears here as the V and J calls and clone size reflects TCRdb's work, not the paper's. This sample has around 37,000 clones, with approximately 25% found just once. This sequence was found in a female donor with papillary thyroid cancer or a benign thyroid nodule (not recorded which). Some clones in this sample may be carry-over from other donors' samples. Sequencing was carried out using tumor tissue.

For the CDR3, the DNA is TGTGCCAGCAGCTTAGAGTTGGGGGGGCAATCCAAAAGCTACACCTTC. This encodes CASSLELGGQSKSYTF. The chain combines TRBV7-6 with TRBJ1-2; D is perhaps TRBD1 (6 bases). The CDR3 is 16 residues long. Germline V gene lookup returns CDR1 SGHVS and CDR2 FNYEAQ. V was pared by 1 base and J by 9 bases, with 21 bases between.